Each of the 3 T cell receptor beta chains below was sequenced from the same sample in a study of T-cell memory formation after mild COVID-19. TCRdb reprocessed the 5' RACE reads with MiXCR, giving one entry per CDR3 protein. The data show some 40,000 distinct CDR3 sequences, roughly 9.8% seen once. The source material was PBMCs or a T cell subset sorted from them (not recorded which). The receptors here all came from an adult woman who had mild COVID-19 (a few samples of this study predate the infection). Cell type and time point are not known.

Only a few counts were recorded for this clonotype. The V and J genes are TRBV29-1 and TRBJ2-1; 9 nucleotides match TRBD1. This CDR3 spans 17 amino acids. Germline loops: CDR1 SQVTM, CDR2 ANQGSEA. The J segment lost 0 bases and the V segment lost 6 bases, leaving 12 bases of the junction unmatched. Here the CDR3 reads CSVHGQGKSFSYNEQFF. DNA of the CDR3: TGCAGCGTACACGGACAGGGGAAGTCTTTCTCCTACAATGAGCAGTTCTTC.

The chain couples TRBV12-3 or TRBV12-4 to TRBJ1-2; TRBD1 aligns across 8 bases. J was trimmed by 4 bases and V by 5 bases; bases with no gene match: 12. The CDR3 contains 16 residues. The CDR3 coding sequence is TGTGCCAGCAGTCAGAGAATTCAGGGGGCCGGCTATGGCTACACCTTC. This sequence encodes CASSQRIQGAGYGYTF.

This clonotype was observed many times. This chain joins TRBV7-9 and TRBJ2-5; 8 nucleotides agree with TRBD2. The CDR3 length is 18 residues. V lost 4 bases, J lost 1 base, and 14 bases stayed unmatched. The germline V gene has CDR1 SEHNR and CDR2 FQNEAQ (reference sequence). CDR3 DNA sequence: TGTGCCAGCAGCTCCCGAGCGAGATTAGCGGGGATCCAAGAGACCCAGTACTTC. Protein product: CASSSRARLAGIQETQYF.